The present T cell receptor (beta chain) was sequenced within a study of sequential checkpoint blockade in melanoma. Some clones are missing from TCRdb's copy, which holds only in-frame ones; the method was immunoSEQ multiplex PCR. Of more than 30,000 clones listed, 70% to 90% are singletons. J was trimmed by 7 bases and V by 4 bases; bases with no gene match: 3. Germline V gene data show CDR1 as ENHRY and CDR2 as SYGVKD. The CDR3 extends over 13 amino acids. Treatment meaning: randomized to nivolumab then ipilimumab (arm A) or the reverse (arm B). Live CD3+CD8+ CD19− CD56− cells were sorted from PBMCs.

The clonotype comes from a human donor with melanoma. The starting material was CD8+ T cells sorted from blood (inferred from file names), obtained from a patient given nivolumab and ipilimumab in sequence. V and J are TRBV10-3 and TRBJ1-2; 10 bases line up with TRBD1. The CDR3 sequence: CAISGQGAAGYTF. The CDR3 DNA is TGTGCCATCAGTGGACAGGGGGCTGCTGGCTACACCTTC.